This TCR beta chain was sequenced for a study of metastatic and nonmetastatic thyroid tumors. Thyroid surgery had not been preceded by any treatment in any patient. Study-wide points: Versus benign nodules, malignant thyroid tumors reportedly had significantly higher TCR beta diversity, in blood and tumor.

This clone was observed many times. Its antigen remains unidentified. Through MiXCR, TCRdb re-clonotyped the PCR reads. The sample lists about 24,000 clones; 13% were seen once. This TCR came from a female donor with papillary thyroid cancer or a benign thyroid nodule (not recorded which). Some clones in this sample may be carry-over from other donors' samples. Sequencing used blood.

Here the CDR3 DNA reads TGTGCCAGCTCACCACCGTTGGAGGGGGCGGCCAAAAACATTCAGTACTTC. This gives the protein CASSPPLEGAAKNIQYF. The chain combines TRBV18 with TRBJ2-4; D is perhaps TRBD1 (7 bases). Germline loops: CDR1 KGHSH, CDR2 LQKENI. This CDR3 comprises 17 residues. Between the trimmed V and J ends, which lost 0 bases and 1 base, there was a span of 13 bases. Combining the CDR3 with reference TRBV18 and TRBJ2-4 gives the whole variable domain NAGVMQNPRHLVRRRGQEARLRCSPMKGHSHVYWYRQLPEEGLKFMVYLQKENIIDESGMPKERFSAEFPKEGPSILRIQQVVRGDSAAYFCASSPPLEGAAKNIQYFGAGTRLSVL.